This T cell receptor (beta chain) was obtained from a study of cytomegalovirus exposure and HLA in healthy donors. General study findings and limits: With later analysis, a missense DCLRE1C variant became linked to TCR beta V- and J-gene trimming.

V shed 4 bases and J 4 bases; nucleotides not matched to a gene: 5. This CDR3 comprises 14 residues. From germline, CDR1 is SGHDT and CDR2 YYEEEE. This clone was seen just once. The antigen is undetermined. PCR employed 60 Vbeta and 13 Jbeta primers. Repertoires were generated with immunoSEQ multiplex PCR, while TCRdb's copy carries only in-frame clones and drops some. The sample has 140,000 to 150,000 clones, 70% seen once. The J gene is TRBJ2-3, the V gene TRBV5-6, with 8 bases aligning to TRBD1. The specimen was PBMCs. This clonotype originated in a woman aged 55-69 years in good health and CMV-seropositive. The CDR3 region is CASSPPDRADTQYF. CDR3 sequence (DNA): TGTGCCAGCAGCCCACCGGACAGGGCAGATACGCAGTATTTT.